The clone carrying this T cell receptor (beta chain) was detected many times. What it recognizes is unknown. TCRdb reprocessed the PCR reads via MiXCR and lists one record per CDR3 protein. The data hold some 89,000 distinct CDR3 sequences, with 20% to 25% observed a single time. This CDR3 is built from 16 residues. The germline V gene has CDR1 DFQATT and CDR2 SNEGSKA (reference sequence). Trimming shortened V by 2 bases and J by 1 base, and 17 bases separated the two germline ends. The source of the sample is a study of molecular identifiers for immune sequencing clone quantification. For the study at large: In replicates, the authors split RNA from around 20,000 or 100,000 naive CD8 cells five ways and sequenced four.

Overall study findings and caveats: Identical barcode-sharing TCR molecules could lead to underestimated sizes for highly expanded clones.

The J gene is TRBJ1-1, the V gene TRBV20-1; D gene unclear. This clonotype was sampled from a human donor in good health. Some libraries in this study had Jurkat cell RNA spiked in. The sample consisted of naive CD8+ T cells from blood, with Jurkat cell RNA spiked in. Noted subset: FACS-sorted CD8+CD4-CCR7+CD45RA+ naive T cells. The chain's CDR3 is CSARPIILLGNTEAFF. DNA of the CDR3: TGCAGTGCTAGACCTATTATCCTCCTCGGGAACACTGAAGCTTTCTTT.